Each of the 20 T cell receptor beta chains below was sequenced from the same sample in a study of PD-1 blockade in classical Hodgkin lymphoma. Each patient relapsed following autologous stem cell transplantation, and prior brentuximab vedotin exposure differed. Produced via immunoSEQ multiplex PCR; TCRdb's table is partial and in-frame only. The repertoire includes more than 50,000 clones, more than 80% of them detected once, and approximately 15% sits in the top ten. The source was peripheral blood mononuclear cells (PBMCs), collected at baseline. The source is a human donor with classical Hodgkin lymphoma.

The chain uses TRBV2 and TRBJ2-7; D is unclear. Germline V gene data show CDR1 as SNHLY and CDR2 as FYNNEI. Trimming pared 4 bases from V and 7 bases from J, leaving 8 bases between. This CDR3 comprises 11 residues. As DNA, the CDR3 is TGTGCCAGCAGTGCAGAGGAGGAGCAGTACTTC. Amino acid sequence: CASSAEEEQYF.

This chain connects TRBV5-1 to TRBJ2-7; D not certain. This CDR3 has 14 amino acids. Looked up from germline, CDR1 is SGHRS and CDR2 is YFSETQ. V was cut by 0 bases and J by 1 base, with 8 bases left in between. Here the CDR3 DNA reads TGCGCCAGCAGCTTGGCCGGGCAGTCCTACGAGCAGTACTTC. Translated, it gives CASSLAGQSYEQYF.

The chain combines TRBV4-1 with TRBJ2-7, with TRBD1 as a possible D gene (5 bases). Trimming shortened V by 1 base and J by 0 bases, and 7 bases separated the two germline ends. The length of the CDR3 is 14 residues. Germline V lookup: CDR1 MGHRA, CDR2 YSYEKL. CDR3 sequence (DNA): TGCGCCAGCAGCCAAGTTAGGGGCTCCTACGAGCAGTACTTC. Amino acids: CASSQVRGSYEQYF.

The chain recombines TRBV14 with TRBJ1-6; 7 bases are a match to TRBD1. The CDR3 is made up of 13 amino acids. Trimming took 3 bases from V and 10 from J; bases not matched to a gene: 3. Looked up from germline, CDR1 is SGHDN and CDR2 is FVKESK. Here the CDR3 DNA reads TGTGCCAGCAGCCAGGGACAGCGATCACCCCTCCACTTT. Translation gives CASSQGQRSPLHF.

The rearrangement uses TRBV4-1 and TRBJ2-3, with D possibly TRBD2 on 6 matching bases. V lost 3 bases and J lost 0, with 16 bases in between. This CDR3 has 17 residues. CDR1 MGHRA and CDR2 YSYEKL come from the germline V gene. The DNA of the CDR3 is TGCGCCAGCAGCCATACAAGGGGCGGGACTAGCACAGATACGCAGTATTTT. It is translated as CASSHTRGGTSTDTQYF.

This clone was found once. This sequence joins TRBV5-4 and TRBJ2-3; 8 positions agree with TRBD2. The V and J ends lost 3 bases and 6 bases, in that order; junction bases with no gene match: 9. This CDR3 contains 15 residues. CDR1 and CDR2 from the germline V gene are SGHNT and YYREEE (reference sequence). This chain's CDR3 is CASSWPERGKDTQYF. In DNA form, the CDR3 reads TGTGCCAGCAGCTGGCCGGAGCGGGGGAAGGATACGCAGTATTTT. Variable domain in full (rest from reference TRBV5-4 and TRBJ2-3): ETGVTQSPTHLIKTRGQQVTLRCSSQSGHNTVSWYQQALGQGPQFIFQYYREEENGRGNFPPRFSGLQFPNYSSELNVNALELDDSALYLCASSWPERGKDTQYFGPGTRLTVL.

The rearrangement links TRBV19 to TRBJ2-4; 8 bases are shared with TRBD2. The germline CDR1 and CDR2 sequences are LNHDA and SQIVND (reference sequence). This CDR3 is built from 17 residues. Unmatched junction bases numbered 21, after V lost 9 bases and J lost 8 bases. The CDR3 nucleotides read TGTGCCAGGATTTCCGGGACTAGGGGCACCAGGGGATACATTCAGTACTTC. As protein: CARISGTRGTRGYIQYF.

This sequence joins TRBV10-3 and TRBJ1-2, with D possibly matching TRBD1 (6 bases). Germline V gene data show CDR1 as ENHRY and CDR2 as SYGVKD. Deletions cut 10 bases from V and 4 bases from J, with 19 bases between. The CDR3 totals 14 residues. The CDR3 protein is CATRGQGIGYGYTF. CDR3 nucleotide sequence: TGTGCCACCCGAGGCCAGGGGATAGGCTATGGCTACACCTTC.

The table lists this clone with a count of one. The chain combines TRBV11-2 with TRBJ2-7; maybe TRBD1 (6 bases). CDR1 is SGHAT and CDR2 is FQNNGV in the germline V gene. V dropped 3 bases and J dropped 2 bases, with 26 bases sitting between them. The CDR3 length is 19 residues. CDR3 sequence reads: CASSFLLRFPGTPPYEQYF. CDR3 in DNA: TGTGCCAGCAGCTTTCTCCTAAGGTTTCCCGGGACACCTCCCTACGAGCAGTACTTC.

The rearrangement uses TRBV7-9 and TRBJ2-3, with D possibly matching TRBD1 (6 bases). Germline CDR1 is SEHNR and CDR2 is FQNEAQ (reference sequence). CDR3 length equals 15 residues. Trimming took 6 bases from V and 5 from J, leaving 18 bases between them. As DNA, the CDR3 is TGTGCCAGCAGTTTTCCAGGGGAAGCCCAAGATACGCAGTATTTT. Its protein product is CASSFPGEAQDTQYF.

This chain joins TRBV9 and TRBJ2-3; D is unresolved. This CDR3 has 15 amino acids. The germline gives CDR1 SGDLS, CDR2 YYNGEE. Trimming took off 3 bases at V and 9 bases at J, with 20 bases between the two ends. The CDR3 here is CASSETGGMALTQYF. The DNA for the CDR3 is TGTGCCAGCAGCGAGACCGGTGGCATGGCCCTGACGCAGTATTTT.

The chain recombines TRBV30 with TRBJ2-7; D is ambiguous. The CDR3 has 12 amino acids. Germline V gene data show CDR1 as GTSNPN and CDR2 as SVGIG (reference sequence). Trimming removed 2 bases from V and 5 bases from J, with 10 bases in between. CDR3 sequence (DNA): TGTGCCTGGAGTACCAAGCTCGACGAGCAGTACTTC. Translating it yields CAWSTKLDEQYF.

The CDR3 here is CASQRSGGFRSQYF. CDR3 bases: TGTGCCAGCCAGAGGTCAGGGGGCTTTAGGTCCCAGTACTTC. The genes are TRBV27 and TRBJ2-5, with 8 bases aligning to TRBD1. Germline CDR1 MNHEY, CDR2 SMNVEV (reference sequence). V dropped 8 bases and J dropped 9; count of bases not matched to a gene: 14. This CDR3 comprises 14 residues.

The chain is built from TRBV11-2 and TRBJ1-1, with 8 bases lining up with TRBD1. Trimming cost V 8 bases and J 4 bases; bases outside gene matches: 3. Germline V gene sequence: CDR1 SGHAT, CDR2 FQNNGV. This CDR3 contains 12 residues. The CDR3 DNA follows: TGTGCCAGCGGACAGGGAAGCACTGAAGCTTTCTTT. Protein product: CASGQGSTEAFF.

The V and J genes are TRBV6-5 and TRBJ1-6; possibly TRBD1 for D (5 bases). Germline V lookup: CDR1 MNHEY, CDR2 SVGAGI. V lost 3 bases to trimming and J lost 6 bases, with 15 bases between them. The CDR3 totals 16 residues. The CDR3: CASSYYVGRVNSPLHF. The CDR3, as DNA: TGTGCCAGCAGTTATTACGTGGGGCGAGTTAATTCACCCCTCCACTTT.

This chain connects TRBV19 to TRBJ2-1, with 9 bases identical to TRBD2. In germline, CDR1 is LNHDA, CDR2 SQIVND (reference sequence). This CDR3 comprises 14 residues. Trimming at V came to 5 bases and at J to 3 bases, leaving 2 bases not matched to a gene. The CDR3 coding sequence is TGTGCCAGTAGTCAGCGGGGGGACTACAATGAGCAGTTCTTC. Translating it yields CASSQRGDYNEQFF.

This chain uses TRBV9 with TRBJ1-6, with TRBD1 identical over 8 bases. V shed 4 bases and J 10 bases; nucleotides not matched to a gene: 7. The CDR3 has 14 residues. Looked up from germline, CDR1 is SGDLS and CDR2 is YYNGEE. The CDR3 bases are TGTGCCAGCAGCCGGACAGGGTCGGGGTCACCCCTCCACTTT. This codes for CASSRTGSGSPLHF.

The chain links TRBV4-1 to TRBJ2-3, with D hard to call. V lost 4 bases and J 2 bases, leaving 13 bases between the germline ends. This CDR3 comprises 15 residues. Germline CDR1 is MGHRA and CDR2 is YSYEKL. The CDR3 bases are TGCGCCAGCAGCCCGAATATGGGATACACAGATACGCAGTATTTT. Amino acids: CASSPNMGYTDTQYF.

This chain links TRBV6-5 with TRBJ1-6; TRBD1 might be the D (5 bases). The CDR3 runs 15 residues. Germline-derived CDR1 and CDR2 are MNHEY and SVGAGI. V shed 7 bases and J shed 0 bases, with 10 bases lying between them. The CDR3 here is CASKEGNSYNSPLHF. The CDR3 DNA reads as TGTGCCAGCAAGGAGGGGAACTCCTATAATTCACCCCTCCACTTT.

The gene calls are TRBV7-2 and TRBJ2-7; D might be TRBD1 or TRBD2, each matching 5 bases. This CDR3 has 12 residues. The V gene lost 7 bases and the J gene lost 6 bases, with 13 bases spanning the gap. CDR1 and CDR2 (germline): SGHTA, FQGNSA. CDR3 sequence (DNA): TGTGCCAGCACCACCCAGAGGGGCGAGCAGTACTTC. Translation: CASTTQRGEQYF.